A selection of T cell receptor beta chains follows, all from one sample in a study of T cell responses to AZD1222 COVID-19 vaccine. Clones were read by immunoSEQ multiplex PCR, and TCRdb kept only the in-frame ones, dropping some. Of about 180,000 clones in the sample, roughly 91% were seen once. The sample consisted of peripheral blood, taken 28 days after the second AZD1222 dose. The receptors come from an adult who received the AZD1222 COVID-19 vaccine. Each CDR3 is given without its conserved first and last residue. Fields, in order: J gene, V gene, CDR3 protein.

j_gene: TRBJ2-5; v_gene: TRBV7-7; CDR3aa: ASSPTYWGASGIGGVTQY
j_gene: TRBJ1-1; v_gene: TRBV6-5; CDR3aa: ASSYGEGGTEAF
j_gene: TRBJ2-5; v_gene: TRBV15; CDR3aa: ATSRAGTEETQY
j_gene: TRBJ2-5; v_gene: TRBV28; CDR3aa: ASRRDRGETQY
j_gene: TRBJ2-7; v_gene: TRBV6-5; CDR3aa: ASSLLGYEQY
j_gene: TRBJ2-1; v_gene: TRBV6-1; CDR3aa: ASSEGGTFYNEQF
j_gene: TRBJ2-1; v_gene: TRBV24-1; CDR3aa: ATSEATASSYNEQF
j_gene: TRBJ2-7; v_gene: TRBV5-1; CDR3aa: ASRERGESEQY
j_gene: TRBJ2-1; v_gene: TRBV7-9; CDR3aa: ASTSGTISYNEQF
j_gene: TRBJ1-1; v_gene: TRBV28; CDR3aa: ASSKMAPNTEAF
j_gene: TRBJ2-7; v_gene: TRBV18; CDR3aa: ASSRPSAGNYEQY
j_gene: TRBJ2-1; v_gene: TRBV7-2; CDR3aa: ASSQGWFGEQF
j_gene: TRBJ2-1; v_gene: TRBV7-7; CDR3aa: ASSLIAGQGSEQF
j_gene: TRBJ1-5; v_gene: TRBV18; CDR3aa: ASSPRSGQPQH
j_gene: TRBJ1-2; v_gene: TRBV7-9; CDR3aa: ASSSTDRED
j_gene: TRBJ2-1; v_gene: TRBV27; CDR3aa: ASSLSAAVLAGDHNEQF